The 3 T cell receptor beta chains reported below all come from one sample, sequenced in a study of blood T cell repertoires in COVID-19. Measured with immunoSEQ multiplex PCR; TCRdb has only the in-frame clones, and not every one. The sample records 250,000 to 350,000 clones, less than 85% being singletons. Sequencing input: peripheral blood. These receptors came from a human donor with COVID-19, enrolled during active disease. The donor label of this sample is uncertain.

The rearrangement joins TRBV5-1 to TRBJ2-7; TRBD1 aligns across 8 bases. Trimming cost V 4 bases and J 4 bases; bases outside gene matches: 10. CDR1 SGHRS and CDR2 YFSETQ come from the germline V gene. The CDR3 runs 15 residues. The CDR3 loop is CASSPTGTGYYEQYF. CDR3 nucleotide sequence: TGCGCCAGCAGCCCGACCGGGACAGGCTATTACGAGCAGTACTTC.

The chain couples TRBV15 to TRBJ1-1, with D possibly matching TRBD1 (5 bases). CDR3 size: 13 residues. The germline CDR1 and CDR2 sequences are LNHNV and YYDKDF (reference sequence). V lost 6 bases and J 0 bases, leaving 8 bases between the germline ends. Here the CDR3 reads CATSLTVNTEAFF. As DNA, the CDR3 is TGTGCCACCAGTCTGACAGTGAACACTGAAGCTTTCTTT.

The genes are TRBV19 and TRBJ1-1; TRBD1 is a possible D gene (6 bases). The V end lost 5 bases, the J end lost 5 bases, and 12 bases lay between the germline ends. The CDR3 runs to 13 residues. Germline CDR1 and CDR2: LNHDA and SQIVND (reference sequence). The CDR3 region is CASSLQQGTEAFF. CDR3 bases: TGTGCCAGTAGTCTTCAACAGGGTACTGAAGCTTTCTTT.